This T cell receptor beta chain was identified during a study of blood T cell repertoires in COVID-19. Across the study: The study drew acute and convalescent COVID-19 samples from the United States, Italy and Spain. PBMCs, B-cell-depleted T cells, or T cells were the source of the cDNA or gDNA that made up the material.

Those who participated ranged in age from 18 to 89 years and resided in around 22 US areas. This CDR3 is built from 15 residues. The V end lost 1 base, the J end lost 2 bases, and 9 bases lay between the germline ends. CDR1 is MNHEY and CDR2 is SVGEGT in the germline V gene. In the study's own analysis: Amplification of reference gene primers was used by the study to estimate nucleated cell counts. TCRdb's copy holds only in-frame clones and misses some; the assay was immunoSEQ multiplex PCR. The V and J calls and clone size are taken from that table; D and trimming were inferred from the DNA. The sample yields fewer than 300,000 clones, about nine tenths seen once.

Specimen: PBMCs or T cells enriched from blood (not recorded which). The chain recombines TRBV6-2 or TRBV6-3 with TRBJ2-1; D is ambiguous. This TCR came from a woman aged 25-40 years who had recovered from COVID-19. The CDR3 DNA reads TGTGCCAGCAGTTACTTGCGCCAAACCTACAATGAGCAGTTCTTC. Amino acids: CASSYLRQTYNEQFF.